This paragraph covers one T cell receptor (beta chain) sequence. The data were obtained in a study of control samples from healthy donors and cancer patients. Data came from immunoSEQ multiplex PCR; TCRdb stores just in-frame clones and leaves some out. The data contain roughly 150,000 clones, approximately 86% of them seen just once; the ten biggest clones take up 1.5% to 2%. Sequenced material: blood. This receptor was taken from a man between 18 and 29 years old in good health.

The CDR3 coding sequence is TGTGCCACCAGCGGCGGGAACGGTTATACTAGCACAGATACGCAGTATTTT. It codes for CATSGGNGYTSTDTQYF. The chain joins TRBV15 to TRBJ2-3, with TRBD2 as a possible D gene (6 bases). The germline CDR1 and CDR2 sequences are LNHNV and YYDKDF (reference sequence). V gave up 5 bases and J gave up 0 bases, with 18 bases separating them. This CDR3 has 17 amino acids.